The next 30 T cell receptor beta chains were all read from a single sample in a study of patients and donors after allogeneic stem cell transplantation. Via MiXCR, TCRdb re-called the RT-PCR reads, giving one row per CDR3 protein. The sample gives about 110,000 distinct CDR3 sequences, around 33% of which show up once; roughly 30% is in the top ten. The specimen sequenced was blood, either unsorted or a sorted T cell fraction (not recorded which). The receptors were gathered from a human donor who was either an allogeneic HSCT recipient or a stem cell or donor lymphocyte infusion donor (not recorded which). It is not recorded whose cells these are; they may come from a transplant donor.

This clonotype was counted at least ten times. V is TRBV12-3 or TRBV12-4 and J is TRBJ2-5; D is unclear. The CDR3 is made up of 14 amino acids. V dropped 3 bases and J dropped 4 bases, with 12 bases sitting between them. Here the CDR3 reads CASSFWLIRETQYF. In DNA, the CDR3 is TGTGCCAGCAGTTTTTGGCTGATTAGAGAGACCCAGTACTTC.

The chain uses TRBV14 and TRBJ2-7, with D unclear. The germline CDR1 and CDR2 sequences are SGHDN and FVKESK. The CDR3 is 13 residues long. Trimming left V 0 bases short and J 3 bases short, with 6 bases between. The DNA of the CDR3 is TGTGCCAGCAGCCAAGATTGGTTCTACGAGCAGTACTTC. Encoded protein: CASSQDWFYEQYF.

This clonotype has a handful of counts. The chain couples TRBV7-9 to TRBJ2-7; D gene uncertain. Germline CDR1 is SEHNR and CDR2 is FQNEAQ (reference sequence). Trimming shortened V by 3 bases and J by 2 bases, and 8 bases separated the two germline ends. CDR3 length equals 13 residues. CDR3 in amino acids: CASSFGSTYEQYF. The CDR3 nucleotides read TGTGCCAGCAGCTTTGGCAGTACCTACGAGCAGTACTTC.

The chain couples TRBV28 to TRBJ2-1, with 7 bases lining up with TRBD2. V shed 4 bases and J 7 bases; nucleotides not matched to a gene: 13. The CDR3 has 16 amino acids. Per germline, CDR1 MDHEN and CDR2 SYDVKM. The CDR3 region has the DNA TGTGCCAGCAGTTCTGGGCTAGGCGGGAGCGGTAATGAGCAGTTCTTC. Its protein product is CASSSGLGGSGNEQFF.

Only a few counts were recorded for this clonotype. The chain carries TRBV10-3 and TRBJ1-6, with 9 bases fitting TRBD1. Germline assignment: CDR1 ENHRY and CDR2 SYGVKD. V shed 4 bases and J 9 bases; nucleotides not matched to a gene: 10. The CDR3 is made up of 16 amino acids. CDR3 region: CAISGTGTGSSSPLHF. For the CDR3, the DNA is TGTGCCATCAGTGGTACGGGGACAGGGTCTTCTTCACCCCTCCACTTT.

The V and J genes are TRBV27 and TRBJ2-1; 8 nucleotides match TRBD2. The CDR3 is made up of 15 amino acids. The ends lost 6 bases at V and 4 bases at J; junction bases unmatched: 8. CDR1 MNHEY and CDR2 SMNVEV come from the germline V gene (reference sequence). CDR3 loop: CASSSGTRNYNEQFF. The DNA for the CDR3 is TGTGCCAGCAGCTCCGGGACTAGAAATTACAATGAGCAGTTCTTC.

This chain joins TRBV12-3 or TRBV12-4 and TRBJ1-1; D is ambiguous. The CDR3 loop spans 16 amino acids. V shed 0 bases and J shed 5 bases, with 16 bases lying between them. This chain's CDR3 is CASSLARRDLGTEAFF. The CDR3 nucleotides read TGTGCCAGCAGTTTAGCCCGCAGAGATTTAGGAACTGAAGCTTTCTTT.

A few counts support this clonotype. The V gene is TRBV5-1, the J gene TRBJ1-1, with D unresolved. Germline-derived CDR1 and CDR2 are SGHRS and YFSETQ. The germline V and J ends were trimmed by 0 bases and 1 base, with 10 bases remaining between them. This CDR3 region has 15 residues. The CDR3 DNA reads as TGCGCCAGCAGCTTGGTCGTCGGCCAGAACACTGAAGCTTTCTTT. It is translated as CASSLVVGQNTEAFF.

The DNA for the CDR3 is TGTGCCAGCAGCTTTACTAGCGGGAGGGCCGGATCCATTCAGTACTTC. Amino acid sequence: CASSFTSGRAGSIQYF. V and J are TRBV13 and TRBJ2-4; TRBD2 matches 13 bases. The CDR3 runs to 16 residues. Germline V gene lookup returns CDR1 PRHDT and CDR2 FYEKMQ (reference sequence). V lost 3 bases, J lost 9 bases, and 8 bases stayed unmatched.

This clonotype has a handful of counts. The chain employs TRBV4-3 and TRBJ1-1, with a tentative D call TRBD1 (6 bases). V was pared by 0 bases and J by 4 bases, with 9 bases between. The CDR3 extends over 14 amino acids. CDR1 is LGHNA, CDR2 YSLEER, per germline. This CDR3 reads CASSQDRGSTEAFF. CDR3 DNA: TGCGCCAGCAGCCAAGACAGGGGAAGCACTGAAGCTTTCTTT.

A few counts support this clonotype. This chain joins TRBV4-1 and TRBJ1-1; D is perhaps TRBD1 (5 bases). The V end was cut by 1 base, the J end by 4 bases, with 13 bases between. CDR3 length: 15 residues. The germline V gene encodes CDR1 MGHRA and CDR2 YSYEKL. The CDR3 region has the DNA TGCGCCAGCAGCCAAGGGTTCGGGAGGGGCACTGAAGCTTTCTTT. Encoded protein: CASSQGFGRGTEAFF.

J is TRBJ2-1 and V is TRBV29-1, with 8 bases matching TRBD1. Losses at the gene ends were 4 bases for V and 5 bases for J; bases not matched to a gene: 4. The CDR3 covers 13 residues. In germline, CDR1 is SQVTM, CDR2 ANQGSEA. The CDR3 DNA follows: TGCAGCGTTGCCCCGGACAGGGACAATGAGCAGTTCTTC. It yields the protein CSVAPDRDNEQFF.

The rearrangement joins TRBV7-9 to TRBJ2-7; D not resolved. CDR3 length equals 13 residues. The V end was cut by 5 bases, the J end by 6 bases, with 14 bases between. The V gene's germline CDR1 is SEHNR and CDR2 FQNEAQ (reference sequence). The CDR3 spells CASSPRHGGEQYF. The CDR3 nucleotides are TGTGCCAGCAGCCCCCGACACGGCGGCGAGCAGTACTTC.

The chain recombines TRBV24-1 with TRBJ2-2; tentatively, D is TRBD1 or TRBD2 (5 bases each). The CDR3 loop spans 14 amino acids. CDR1 KGHDR and CDR2 SFDVKD come from the germline V gene. Trimming cost V 7 bases and J 3 bases, with 11 bases left between them. CDR3 sequence: CATRGDGDTGELFF. CDR3 DNA: TGTGCCACCAGGGGGGACGGAGACACCGGGGAGCTGTTTTTT.

The rearrangement links TRBV15 to TRBJ2-3, with D possibly being TRBD1 or TRBD2 (5 bases each). Germline V gene data show CDR1 as LNHNV and CDR2 as YYDKDF (reference sequence). The CDR3 consists of 13 residues. V dropped 7 bases and J dropped 2 bases, with 10 bases sitting between them. CDR3 sequence (DNA): TGTGCCACCACCCGAGGGGCCACAGATACGCAGTATTTT. Protein: CATTRGATDTQYF.

The chain recombines TRBV7-9 with TRBJ1-4; possibly TRBD1 for D (5 bases). V gave up 6 bases and J gave up 8 bases, with 19 bases separating them. Germline CDR1 SEHNR, CDR2 FQNEAQ (reference sequence). The CDR3 has 15 residues. The CDR3 DNA is TGTGCCAGCAGTCAAACGGGGCACCCATTCGAAAAACTGTTTTTT. Translation: CASSQTGHPFEKLFF.

The sample holds many counts of this clonotype. This chain links TRBV6-6 with TRBJ1-4, with D tentatively TRBD1 (5 bases). V shed 5 bases and J shed 10 bases, with 20 bases lying between them. This CDR3 contains 15 residues. The germline V gene has CDR1 MNHNY and CDR2 SVGAGI (reference sequence). The CDR3 loop is CASSRTRERGGKLFF. DNA for the CDR3: TGTGCCAGCAGTCGCACCAGGGAGAGGGGCGGAAAACTGTTTTTT.

J is TRBJ2-5 and V is TRBV7-2; D might be TRBD1 (5 bases). Germline CDR1 reads SGHTA; CDR2 reads FQGNSA. The CDR3 consists of 13 residues. With 3 bases removed from V and 4 bases from J, the gap between germline ends came to 9 bases. CDR3 coding DNA: TGTGCCAGCAGCTTCAGCAGGGCAGAGACCCAGTACTTC. Its translation: CASSFSRAETQYF.

V is TRBV7-9 and J is TRBJ1-1, with TRBD1 matching 7 bases. V shed 5 bases, J shed 10 bases, and the junction held 7 bases outside the gene matches. The CDR3 has 12 residues. CDR1 and CDR2 from the germline V gene are SEHNR and FQNEAQ (reference sequence). In DNA, the CDR3 is TGTGCCAGCAGCATTGACAGGGCGTCAGCTTTCTTT. Translation: CASSIDRASAFF.

This clonotype has a handful of counts. The genes are TRBV28 and TRBJ1-5; D is ambiguous. The germline CDR1 and CDR2 sequences are MDHEN and SYDVKM. The V end was cut by 7 bases, the J end by 3 bases, with 7 bases between. The CDR3 loop spans 12 amino acids. This CDR3 reads CASTKVNQPQHF. DNA for the CDR3: TGTGCCAGCACCAAGGTCAATCAGCCCCAGCATTTT.

The chain couples TRBV2 to TRBJ2-1; 7 bases line up with TRBD2. This CDR3 comprises 15 residues. CDR1 is SNHLY, CDR2 FYNNEI, per germline. V shed 4 bases, J shed 6 bases, and the junction held 9 bases outside the gene matches. In nucleotides, the CDR3 is TGTGCCAGCAGTGTTCGGGCAGCGGGAAGCAATGAGCAGTTCTTC. As protein: CASSVRAAGSNEQFF.

This clonotype was seen a few times. As DNA, the CDR3 is TGTGCCAGCAGTTACTCGACGGGAGTCCTTAGGGAGCAGTACTTC. It specifies CASSYSTGVLREQYF. This chain joins TRBV6-5 and TRBJ2-7, with D possibly matching TRBD2 (6 bases). The germline gives CDR1 MNHEY, CDR2 SVGAGI. The CDR3 runs to 15 residues. V was clipped by 0 bases and J by 7 bases, with 16 bases between them.

The chain employs TRBV20-1 and TRBJ1-5; D call uncertain. V lost 2 bases to trimming and J lost 0 bases, with 11 bases between them. CDR3 length: 15 residues. Germline loops: CDR1 DFQATT, CDR2 SNEGSKA (reference sequence). CDR3 region: CSARRAATSNQPQHF. Written as DNA, the CDR3 is TGCAGTGCTAGAAGGGCAGCAACTAGCAATCAGCCCCAGCATTTT.

The V gene is TRBV20-1, the J gene TRBJ2-1, with 14 bases that match TRBD2. The CDR3 has 15 amino acids. CDR1 is DFQATT, CDR2 SNEGSKA, per germline (reference sequence). V trimming: 3 bases; J trimming: 8 bases; junction bases outside the gene matches: 6. CDR3: CSASVGTSGSYEQFF. CDR3 nucleotide sequence: TGCAGTGCTAGCGTTGGGACTAGCGGGAGCTATGAGCAGTTCTTC.

This clonotype was seen only a few times. This sequence joins TRBV6-1 and TRBJ1-2, with D perhaps matching TRBD1 (6 bases). This CDR3 region has 16 residues. From germline, CDR1 is MNHNS and CDR2 SASEGT. The V and J ends lost 5 bases and 4 bases respectively, with 20 bases between them. The CDR3 loop reads CASSNRDQTVLYGYTF. In DNA form, the CDR3 reads TGTGCCAGCAGTAACAGGGACCAGACCGTTCTCTATGGCTACACCTTC.

This clonotype came up a few times. V usage is TRBV11-2 and J usage is TRBJ2-1, with D hard to call. Germline CDR1 SGHAT, CDR2 FQNNGV. The CDR3 loop spans 13 amino acids. V was trimmed by 5 bases and J by 6 bases, leaving 11 bases between them. CDR3 in DNA: TGTGCCAGCAGCCACAAGTGGCTCAATGAGCAGTTCTTC. Translating it yields CASSHKWLNEQFF.

This clonotype was counted a few times. This chain joins TRBV3-1 and TRBJ1-6, with D possibly being TRBD1 (6 bases). The germline V and J ends were trimmed by 3 bases and 6 bases, with 12 bases remaining between them. This CDR3 region has 15 residues. Germline CDR1 is LGHDT and CDR2 is YNNKEL (reference sequence). The CDR3 DNA sequence: TGTGCCAGCAGCCAGGGGGGGCGGACTAATTCACCCCTCCACTTT. Translation gives CASSQGGRTNSPLHF.

J is TRBJ1-2 and V is TRBV29-1, with 7 nucleotides matching TRBD1. Per germline, CDR1 SQVTM and CDR2 ANQGSEA. There are 12 residues in the CDR3. With 8 bases clipped from V and 7 bases from J, the junction kept 10 bases outside the gene matches. DNA for the CDR3: TGCAGCCACCACGAGGGGGCAGGTGGCTACACCTTC. Translation: CSHHEGAGGYTF.

The chain employs TRBV10-3 and TRBJ2-5; 7 bases are shared with TRBD2. Germline V lookup: CDR1 ENHRY, CDR2 SYGVKD. There are 15 residues in the CDR3. V trimming: 6 bases; J trimming: 2 bases; junction bases outside the gene matches: 9. CDR3 DNA: TGTGCCATCAGCTCCGGGACTAATATACAAGAGACCCAGTACTTC. Translating it yields CAISSGTNIQETQYF.

The J gene is TRBJ2-2, the V gene TRBV6-2 or TRBV6-3; no reliable D call. With 6 bases removed from V and 6 bases from J, the gap between germline ends came to 8 bases. CDR1 and CDR2 (germline): MNHEY, SVGEGT. This CDR3 contains 12 residues. The DNA for the CDR3 is TGTGCCAGCAGAGGTTCGTCCGGGGAGCTGTTTTTT. Its translation: CASRGSSGELFF.